This T cell receptor (beta chain) was identified during a study of OX40 agonist ivuxolimab in advanced cancers. Study as a whole: Averaging around 60 years in age, with a range of about 23 to 79, the cohort was about 83% male.

Profiled with immunoSEQ multiplex PCR; TCRdb holds only in-frame clones, not every one. Among tens of thousands of clones, 81% were seen once, and the ten largest hold about 7%. The CDR3 is made up of 18 amino acids. Germline V gene data show CDR1 as SGHNT and CDR2 as YENEEA. With V trimmed by 6 bases and J by 5 bases, 10 bases remained unmatched. The chain carries TRBV11-3 and TRBJ2-2; 15 bases are a match to TRBD2. The clonotype was recovered from an adult with an advanced solid tumor such as melanoma, head and neck, liver or kidney cancer. Here the sequenced sample was CD4+ or CD8+ T cells sorted from blood, taken in a trial of the OX40 agonist ivuxolimab. The DNA for the CDR3 is TGTGCCAGCAGTCACGGACTAGCGGGAGGGCCGGGGACCGGGGAGCTGTTTTTT. Its translation is CASSHGLAGGPGTGELFF.